This T cell receptor (beta chain) came from a study of beta chain features in type 1 diabetes. About the study: The study found patients and healthy donors alike in age, gender and cell yields.

From germline, CDR1 is SQVTM and CDR2 ANQGSEA. Losses at the gene ends were 4 bases for V and 7 bases for J; bases not matched to a gene: 4. The CDR3 totals 13 residues. Overall study results and limits: Type 1 diabetes patients had TCRB CDR3s that were shorter (moderately but significantly so) in all four CD4+ subsets. PCR might pick shorter templates more often, in the same way for patients and controls.

Comment on this clone: The antigen remains undetermined.

As every portion of the isolated RNA was reverse transcribed, the sequencing read expressed TCRB transcripts. Method: immunoSEQ multiplex PCR; TCRdb's copy keeps in-frame clones and lacks some. The sample consists of about 700,000 clones, 13% of them appearing once. The sequence was collected from a man between 18 and 29 years old with type 1 diabetes. Source material: naive CD4+ T cells from blood. V usage is TRBV29-1 and J usage is TRBJ1-2; 12 nucleotides line up with TRBD1. CDR3 bases: TGCAGCGTTGCGGGACAGGGGGCCGTTGGCTACACCTTC. Translated, it gives CSVAGQGAVGYTF.